Listed here is a single T cell receptor (beta chain). As handled by the study authors: It was from reference gene primer amplification that nucleated cell counts were estimated. Using immunoSEQ multiplex PCR, the repertoire was profiled, and TCRdb retains in-frame clones only, with some absent. V and J calls and clone size come straight from that table; D and trimming were deduced from the DNA. This sample yields around 280,000 clones, of which approximately 86% are seen a single time; about 1.2% belongs to the top ten. CDR3 length: 15 residues. Germline V gives CDR1 MGHRA, CDR2 YSYEKL. Deletions cut 1 base from V and 5 bases from J, with 14 bases between. The entry originates in a study of blood T cell repertoires in COVID-19. The wider study: Sites in the United States, Italy and Spain provided acute and convalescent COVID-19 samples. From T cells, B-cell-depleted T cells, or PBMCs came the material, which was cDNA or gDNA.

The chain employs TRBV4-1 and TRBJ1-1; a possible D gene is TRBD1 (5 bases). Sequencing input: peripheral blood. This TCR derives from a man between 65 and 79 years old with acute or convalescent COVID-19. CDR3 in amino acids: CASSQVEGFRTEAFF. The CDR3 DNA reads TGCGCCAGCAGCCAAGTGGAGGGGTTTCGGACTGAAGCTTTCTTT.